This T cell receptor (beta chain) was documented in a study of draining lymph node invasion in breast cancer (dated by TCRdb to 2020 to 2021). Broadly, across the study: Nodal metastasis was diagnosed by histology and cytokeratin immunohistochemistry and confirmed by EpCAM/CD45 flow cytometry. In a separate targeted assay, sorted memory regulatory T cells and memory conventional CD4 T cells were compared across breast cancer tissues by bulk TCR-beta CDR3 sequencing. Each patient contributed matched non-invaded and tumor-invaded tumor-draining lymph nodes plus the primary tumor, profiled for both Treg and Tconv subsets. In the separate targeted TCR sequencing, lymph nodes from about five patients were covered, and primary tumors were sequenced for three of those patients.

For memory regulatory T cells, the sort was based on CD4+ CD45RA- CD25high cells. Tumor-draining lymph nodes were classified as non-invaded or invaded according to absence or presence of metastatic tumor cells. Before staining and sorting, a Miltenyi Pan T Cell isolation kit was used to pre-enrich the T cells. Immunohistochemistry for estrogen receptor, progesterone receptor, HER2 and Ki-67 was used to characterize primary tumors. Fresh surgical tissue was processed within a few hours after surgery by cutting into small fragments. The tissue fragments were digested enzymatically for more than 15 minutes with Liberase TL plus DNase and were then passed through a 40-micrometer strainer. Sorting used a BD FACS Aria II with roughly 98-99% purity, after DAPI live/dead staining. Sorted cells were lysed in TCL buffer, and RNA was purified using a Norgen Single Cell RNA purification kit that included DNase treatment.

To note about this clonotype: Its cognate antigen has yet to be identified. No qualities accompany the bases; no much larger clone lies one base away.

Study-wide conclusions, independent of this receptor: In each tissue, about 13-25% of Treg TCRs were also present in Tconvs, a finding interpreted as suggesting peripheral induction of Tregs. Some clones from the top 100 tumor clones were found in both invaded and non-invaded nodes, which suggests recirculation between the tumor and the draining nodes. Tracking the tumor top-100 clones was possible in just a couple of patients. TCRs shared between the Treg and Tconv subsets were regarded as suggesting, but not proving, a common clonal origin. Across all tissues in the targeted TCR-seq data, Tregs appeared to be more clonally expanded than Tconvs, and both subsets showed lower diversity in tumor than in lymph nodes. The data could not resolve whether Treg conversion took place in a given organ or whether converted Tregs recirculated between nodes and tumor.

The library was generated by bulk RNA-seq. Instrument used: Illumina HiSeq 2500. As for the authors' bioinformatics: CDR3 sequences in the separate targeted TCR-seq dataset were extracted from raw reads and quantified using MiXCR version 2.1.5 with default parameters. TCR-beta clones in the separate targeted TCR-seq dataset were defined according to the combination of V gene, J gene and CDR3 sequence. In the separate targeted TCR-seq dataset, clones with fewer than three counts were first removed, after which only the 90% most strongly expressed clones per sample were kept. For each tissue in the separate targeted TCR-seq dataset, Treg-Tconv overlap was calculated by dividing the number of shared clones by the total number of Treg clones and multiplying by 100. TCRdb reran the public reads through fastp at Q25 and MiXCR, keeping productive beta chains. Each CDR3 protein appears once, grouped with its most common genes and DNA. TCRdb's processing, not the authors' own work, is the source of the V and J calls. The sample has about 2,900 distinct CDR3 sequences on record, roughly 46% of them singletons. Together, the top ten hold about 3% of the sample.

The CDR3, from cysteine to phenylalanine, totals 16 residues. Just CDR3 DNA is preserved here, 48 bases in frame from base 1. Sequences SGHTA (CDR1) and FQGNSA (CDR2) are obtained from the germline V gene. At the junction V is shortened by 5 bases and J by 7 bases, with 21 bases in between. This TCR came from a female donor with luminal breast cancer. Sequencing was done on a sample of sorted memory Tregs from a lymph node. The cell subset or site label corresponds to: CD45RA-negative sorted CD4+ T cells (memory Tconv or effector/memory Treg). This chain is built from TRBV7-2 and TRBJ2-1; TRBD2 could be the D gene, as 6 bases match. The CDR3 protein is CASSPRRLESGNEQFF. The sequenced DNA is TGTGCCAGCAGCCCCCGCCGACTAGAATCAGGAAATGAGCAGTTCTTC.